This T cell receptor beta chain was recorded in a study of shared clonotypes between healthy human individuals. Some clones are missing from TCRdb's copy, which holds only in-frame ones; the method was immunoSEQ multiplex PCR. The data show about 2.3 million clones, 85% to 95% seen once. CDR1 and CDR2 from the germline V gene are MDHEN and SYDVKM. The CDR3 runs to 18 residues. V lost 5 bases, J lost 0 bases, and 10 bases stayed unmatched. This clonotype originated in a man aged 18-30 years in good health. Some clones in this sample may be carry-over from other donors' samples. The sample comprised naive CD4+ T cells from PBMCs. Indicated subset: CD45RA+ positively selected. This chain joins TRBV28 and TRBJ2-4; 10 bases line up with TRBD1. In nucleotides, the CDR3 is TGTGCCAGCAGTCAGCCGGGACAGGGGATTCTAGCCAAAAACATTCAGTACTTC. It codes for CASSQPGQGILAKNIQYF.